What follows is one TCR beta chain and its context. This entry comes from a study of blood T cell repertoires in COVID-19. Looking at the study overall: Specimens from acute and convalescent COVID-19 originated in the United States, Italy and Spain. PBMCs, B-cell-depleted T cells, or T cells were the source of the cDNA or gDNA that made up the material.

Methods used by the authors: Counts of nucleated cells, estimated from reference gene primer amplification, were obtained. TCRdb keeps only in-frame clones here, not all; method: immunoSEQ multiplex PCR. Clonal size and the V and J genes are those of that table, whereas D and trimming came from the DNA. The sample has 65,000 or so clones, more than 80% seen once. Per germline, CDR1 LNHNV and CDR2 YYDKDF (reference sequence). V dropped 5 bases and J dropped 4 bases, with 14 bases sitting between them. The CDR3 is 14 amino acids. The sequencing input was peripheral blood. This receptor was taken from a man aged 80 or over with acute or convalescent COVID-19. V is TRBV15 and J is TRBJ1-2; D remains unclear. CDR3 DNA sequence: TGTGCCACCAGCGCTGGAGAGGCACTCTATGGCTACACCTTC. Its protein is CATSAGEALYGYTF.